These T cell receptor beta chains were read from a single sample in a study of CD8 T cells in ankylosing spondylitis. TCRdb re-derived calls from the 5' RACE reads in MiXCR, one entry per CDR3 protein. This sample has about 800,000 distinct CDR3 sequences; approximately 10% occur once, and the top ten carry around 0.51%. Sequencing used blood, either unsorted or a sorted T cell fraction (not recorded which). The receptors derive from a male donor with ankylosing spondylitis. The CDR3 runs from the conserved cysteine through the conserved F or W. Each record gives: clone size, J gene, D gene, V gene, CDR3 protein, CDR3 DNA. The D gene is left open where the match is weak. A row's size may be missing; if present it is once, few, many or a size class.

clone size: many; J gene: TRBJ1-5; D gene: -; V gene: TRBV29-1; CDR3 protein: CSVKGLGNQPQHF; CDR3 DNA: TGCAGCGTTAAAGGGCTCGGCAATCAGCCCCAGCATTTT
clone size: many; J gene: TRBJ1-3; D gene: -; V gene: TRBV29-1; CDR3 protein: CSVAANTGNTIYF; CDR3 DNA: TGCAGCGTCGCGGCCAACACTGGAAACACCATATATTTT
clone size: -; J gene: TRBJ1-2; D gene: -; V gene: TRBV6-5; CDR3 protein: CASSYSAPGQAGYTF; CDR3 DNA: TGTGCCAGCAGTTACTCGGCCCCAGGGCAGGCTGGCTACACCTTC
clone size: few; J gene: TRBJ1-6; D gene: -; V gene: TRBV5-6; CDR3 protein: CASTPKWRENSPLHF; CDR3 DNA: TGTGCCAGCACCCCCAAATGGCGGGAGAATTCACCCCTCCACTTT
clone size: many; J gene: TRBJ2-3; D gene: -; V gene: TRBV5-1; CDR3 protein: CASSLMTGTTTDTQYF; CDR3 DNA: TGCGCCAGCAGCTTGATGACGGGGACCACCACAGATACGCAGTATTTT
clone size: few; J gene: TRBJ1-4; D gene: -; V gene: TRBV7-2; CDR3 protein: CASSLRFGSGYEKLFF; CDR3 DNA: TGTGCCAGCAGCTTAAGGTTTGGTTCGGGCTACGAAAAACTGTTTTTT
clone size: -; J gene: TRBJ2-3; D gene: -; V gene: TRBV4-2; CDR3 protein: CASSQEAINYLAADTQYF; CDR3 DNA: TGTGCCAGCAGCCAAGAGGCCATAAACTACCTGGCGGCAGATACGCAGTATTTT
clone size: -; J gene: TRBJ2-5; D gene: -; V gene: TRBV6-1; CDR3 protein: CASSRQRKETQYF; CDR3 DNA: TGTGCCAGCAGTCGACAACGGAAAGAGACCCAGTACTTC
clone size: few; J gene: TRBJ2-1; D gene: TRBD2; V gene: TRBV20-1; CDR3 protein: CSAPRTSVYNEQFF; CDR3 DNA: TGCAGTGCCCCCCGTACTAGCGTGTACAATGAGCAGTTCTTC
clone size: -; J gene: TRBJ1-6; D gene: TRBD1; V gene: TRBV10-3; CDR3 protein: CAISERGQGNSPLHF; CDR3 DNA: TGTGCCATCAGTGAGAGGGGACAGGGGAATTCACCCCTCCACTTT
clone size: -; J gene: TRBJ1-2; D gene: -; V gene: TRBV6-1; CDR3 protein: CASRFGQNYGYTF; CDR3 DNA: TGTGCCAGCAGATTCGGACAGAACTATGGCTACACCTTC
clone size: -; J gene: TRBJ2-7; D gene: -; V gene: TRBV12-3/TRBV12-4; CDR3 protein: CASSLQVGSYEQYF; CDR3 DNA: TGTGCCAGCAGTTTACAGGTGGGCTCCTACGAGCAGTACTTC
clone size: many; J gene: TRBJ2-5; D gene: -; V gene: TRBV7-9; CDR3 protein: CASSLLESEGETQYF; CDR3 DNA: TGTGCCAGCAGCCTACTGGAATCCGAAGGGGAGACCCAGTACTTC